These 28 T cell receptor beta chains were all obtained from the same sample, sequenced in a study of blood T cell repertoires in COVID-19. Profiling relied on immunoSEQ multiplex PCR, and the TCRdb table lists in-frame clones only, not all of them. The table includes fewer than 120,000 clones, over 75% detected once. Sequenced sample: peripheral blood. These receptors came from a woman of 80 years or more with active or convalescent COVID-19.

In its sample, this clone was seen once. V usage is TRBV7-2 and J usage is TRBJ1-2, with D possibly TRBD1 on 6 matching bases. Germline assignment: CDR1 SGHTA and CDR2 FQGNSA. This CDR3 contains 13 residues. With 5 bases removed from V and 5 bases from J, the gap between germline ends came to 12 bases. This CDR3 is CASSRRGGYGYTF. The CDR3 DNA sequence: TGTGCCAGCAGCCGCAGGGGAGGGTATGGCTACACCTTC. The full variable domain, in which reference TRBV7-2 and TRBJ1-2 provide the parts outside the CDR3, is GAGVSQSPSNKVTEKGKDVELRCDPISGHTALYWYRQSLGQGLEFLIYFQGNSAPDKSGLPSDRFSAERTGGSVSTLTIQRTQQEDSAVYLCASSRRGGYGYTFGSGTRLTVV.

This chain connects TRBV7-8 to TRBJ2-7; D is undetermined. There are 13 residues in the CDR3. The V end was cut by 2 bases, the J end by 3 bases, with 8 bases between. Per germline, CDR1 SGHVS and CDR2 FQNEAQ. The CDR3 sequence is CASSLRQDYEQYF. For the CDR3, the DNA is TGTGCCAGCAGCTTAAGGCAGGACTACGAGCAGTACTTC.

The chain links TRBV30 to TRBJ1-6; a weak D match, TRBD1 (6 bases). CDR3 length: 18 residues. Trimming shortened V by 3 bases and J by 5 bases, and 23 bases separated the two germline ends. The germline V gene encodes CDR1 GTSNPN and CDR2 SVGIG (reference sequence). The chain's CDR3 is CAWRGRMDSQWDNSPLHF. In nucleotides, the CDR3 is TGTGCCTGGAGGGGACGAATGGACAGTCAATGGGATAATTCACCCCTCCACTTT.

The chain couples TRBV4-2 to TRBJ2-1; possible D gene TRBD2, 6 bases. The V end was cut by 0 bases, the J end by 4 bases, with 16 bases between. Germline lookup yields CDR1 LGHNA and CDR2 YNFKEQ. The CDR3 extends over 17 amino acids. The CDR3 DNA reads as TGTGCCAGCAGCCAAGATCAGGGTAGCGGCGCGTACAATGAGCAGTTCTTC. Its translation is CASSQDQGSGAYNEQFF.

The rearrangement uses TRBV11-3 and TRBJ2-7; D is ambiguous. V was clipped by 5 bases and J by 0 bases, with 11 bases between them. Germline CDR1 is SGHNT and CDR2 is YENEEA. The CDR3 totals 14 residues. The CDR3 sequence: CASSPDWSSYEQYF. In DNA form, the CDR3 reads TGTGCCAGCAGCCCTGACTGGAGCTCCTACGAGCAGTACTTC.

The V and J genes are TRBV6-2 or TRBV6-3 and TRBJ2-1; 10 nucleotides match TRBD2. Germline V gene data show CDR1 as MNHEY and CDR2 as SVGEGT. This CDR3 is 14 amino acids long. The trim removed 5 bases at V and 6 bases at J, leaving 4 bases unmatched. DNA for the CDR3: TGTGCCAGCAGTAGACTAGCGGGTGTCAATGAGCAGTTCTTC. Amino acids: CASSRLAGVNEQFF.

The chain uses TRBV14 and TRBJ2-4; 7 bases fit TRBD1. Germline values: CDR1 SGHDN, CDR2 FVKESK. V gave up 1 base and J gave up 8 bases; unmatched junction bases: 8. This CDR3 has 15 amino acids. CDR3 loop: CASSQGTGSKYIQYF. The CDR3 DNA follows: TGTGCCAGCAGCCAAGGGACAGGTTCAAAGTACATTCAGTACTTC.

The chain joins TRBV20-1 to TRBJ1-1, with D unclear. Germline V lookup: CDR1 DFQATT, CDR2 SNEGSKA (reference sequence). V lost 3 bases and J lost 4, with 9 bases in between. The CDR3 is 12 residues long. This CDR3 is CSASREVTEAFF. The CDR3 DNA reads TGCAGTGCTAGTCGAGAAGTCACTGAAGCTTTCTTT.

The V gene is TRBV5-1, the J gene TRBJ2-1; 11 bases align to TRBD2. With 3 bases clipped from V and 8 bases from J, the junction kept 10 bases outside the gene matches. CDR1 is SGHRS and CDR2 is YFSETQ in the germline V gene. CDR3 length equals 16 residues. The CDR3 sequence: CASSSGLAGGVDEQFF. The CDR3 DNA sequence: TGCGCCAGCAGCTCCGGACTAGCGGGCGGCGTAGATGAGCAGTTCTTC.

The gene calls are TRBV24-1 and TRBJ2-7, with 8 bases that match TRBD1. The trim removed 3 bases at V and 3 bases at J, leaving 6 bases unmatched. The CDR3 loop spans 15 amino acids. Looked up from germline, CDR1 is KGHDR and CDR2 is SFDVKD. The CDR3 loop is CATSDPDRGVYEQYF. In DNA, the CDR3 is TGTGCCACCAGTGATCCCGACAGGGGAGTCTACGAGCAGTACTTC.

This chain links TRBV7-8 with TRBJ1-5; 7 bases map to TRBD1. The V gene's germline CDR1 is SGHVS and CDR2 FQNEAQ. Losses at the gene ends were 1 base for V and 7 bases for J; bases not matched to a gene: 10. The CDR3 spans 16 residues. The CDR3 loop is CASSLGGQRWSQPQHF. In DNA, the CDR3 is TGTGCCAGCAGCTTAGGGGGACAGCGGTGGAGCCAGCCCCAGCATTTT.

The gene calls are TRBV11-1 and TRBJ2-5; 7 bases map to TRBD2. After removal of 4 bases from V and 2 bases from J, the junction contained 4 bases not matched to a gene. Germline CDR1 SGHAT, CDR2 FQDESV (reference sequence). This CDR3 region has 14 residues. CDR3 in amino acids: CASSSPGGQETQYF. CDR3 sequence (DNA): TGTGCCAGCAGCTCTCCGGGGGGTCAAGAGACCCAGTACTTC.

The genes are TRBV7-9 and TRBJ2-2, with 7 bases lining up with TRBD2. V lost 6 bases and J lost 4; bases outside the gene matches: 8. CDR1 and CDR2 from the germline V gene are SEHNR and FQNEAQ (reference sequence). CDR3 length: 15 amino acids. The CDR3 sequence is CASREREATTGELFF. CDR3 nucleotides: TGTGCCAGCAGGGAGCGGGAAGCCACCACCGGGGAGCTGTTTTTT.

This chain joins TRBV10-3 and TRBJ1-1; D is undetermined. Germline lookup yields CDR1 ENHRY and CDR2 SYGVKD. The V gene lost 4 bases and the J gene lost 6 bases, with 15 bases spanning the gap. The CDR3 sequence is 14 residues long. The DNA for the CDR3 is TGTGCCATCAGTGGGGAGAAAAGGCCGTCTGAAGCTTTCTTT. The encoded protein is CAISGEKRPSEAFF.

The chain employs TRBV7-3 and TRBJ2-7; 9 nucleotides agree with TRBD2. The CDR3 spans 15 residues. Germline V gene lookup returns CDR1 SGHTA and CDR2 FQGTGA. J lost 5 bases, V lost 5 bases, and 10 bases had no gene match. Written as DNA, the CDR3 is TGTGCCAGCAGCGATCGATTAGCGGGAGCTGACGAGCAGTACTTC. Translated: CASSDRLAGADEQYF.

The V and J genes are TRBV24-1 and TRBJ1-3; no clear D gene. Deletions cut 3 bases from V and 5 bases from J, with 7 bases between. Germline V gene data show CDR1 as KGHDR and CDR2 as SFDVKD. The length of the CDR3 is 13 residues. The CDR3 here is CATSDGQRNTIYF. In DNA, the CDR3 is TGTGCCACCAGTGATGGGCAGAGAAACACCATATATTTT.

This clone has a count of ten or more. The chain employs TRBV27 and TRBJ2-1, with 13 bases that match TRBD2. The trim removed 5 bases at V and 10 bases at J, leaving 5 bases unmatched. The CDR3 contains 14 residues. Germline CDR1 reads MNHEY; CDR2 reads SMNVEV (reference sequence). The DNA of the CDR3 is TGTGCCAGCAGTCCACTAGCGGGAGGGTTGGAGCAGTTCTTC. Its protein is CASSPLAGGLEQFF.

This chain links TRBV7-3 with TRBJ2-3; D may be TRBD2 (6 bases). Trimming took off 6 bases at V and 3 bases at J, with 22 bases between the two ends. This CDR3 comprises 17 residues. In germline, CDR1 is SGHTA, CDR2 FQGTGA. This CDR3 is CASRKWGGEQGTDTQYF. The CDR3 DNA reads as TGTGCCAGCAGAAAATGGGGCGGGGAGCAGGGAACAGATACGCAGTATTTT.

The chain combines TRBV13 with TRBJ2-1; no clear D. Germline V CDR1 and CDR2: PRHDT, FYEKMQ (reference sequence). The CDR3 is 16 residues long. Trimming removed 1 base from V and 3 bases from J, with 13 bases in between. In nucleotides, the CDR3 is TGTGCCAGCAGCTTAGACTGGTCAAACAGCTACAATGAGCAGTTCTTC. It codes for CASSLDWSNSYNEQFF.

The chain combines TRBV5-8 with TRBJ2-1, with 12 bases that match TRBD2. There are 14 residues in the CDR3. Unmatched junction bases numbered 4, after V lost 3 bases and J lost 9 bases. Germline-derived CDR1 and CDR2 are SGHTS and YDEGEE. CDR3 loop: CASSWTSGNGEQFF. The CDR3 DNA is TGTGCCAGCAGCTGGACTAGCGGGAATGGTGAGCAGTTCTTC.

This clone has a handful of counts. The CDR3 DNA reads TGTGCCAGCAGCTTAGCACGGACTGCTCCGGGTGAAAAACTGTTTTTT. It codes for CASSLARTAPGEKLFF. The chain is built from TRBV7-9 and TRBJ1-4; D ambiguous. CDR1 is SEHNR and CDR2 is FQNEAQ in the germline V gene (reference sequence). Trimming took 0 bases from V and 7 from J, leaving 15 bases between them. The CDR3 is made up of 16 amino acids.

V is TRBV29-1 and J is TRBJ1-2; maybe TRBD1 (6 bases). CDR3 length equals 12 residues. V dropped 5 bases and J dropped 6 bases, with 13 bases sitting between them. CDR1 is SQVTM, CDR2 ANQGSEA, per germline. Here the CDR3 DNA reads TGCAGCGTTTTAGCAGGGGACGATGGCTACACCTTC. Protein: CSVLAGDDGYTF.

Here the CDR3 DNA reads TGTGCCAGCAGTTTAATTGGGGGAGGGAGCTCCTACAATGAGCAGTTCTTC. Its translation: CASSLIGGGSSYNEQFF. The rearrangement joins TRBV28 to TRBJ2-1, with TRBD2 matching over 7 bases. The CDR3 totals 17 residues. CDR1 and CDR2 from the germline V gene are MDHEN and SYDVKM. With 2 bases clipped from V and 0 bases from J, the junction kept 7 bases outside the gene matches.

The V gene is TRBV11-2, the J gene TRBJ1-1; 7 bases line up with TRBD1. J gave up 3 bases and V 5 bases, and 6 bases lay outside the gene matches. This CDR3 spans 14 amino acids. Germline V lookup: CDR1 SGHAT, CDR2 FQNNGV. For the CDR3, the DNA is TGTGCCAGCAGCCGAACAGGGGTGGACACTGAAGCTTTCTTT. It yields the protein CASSRTGVDTEAFF.

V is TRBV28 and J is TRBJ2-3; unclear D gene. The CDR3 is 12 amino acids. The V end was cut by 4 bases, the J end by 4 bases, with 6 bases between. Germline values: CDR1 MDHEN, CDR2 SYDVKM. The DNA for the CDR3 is TGTGCCAGCAGTTCCTTTTCAGATACGCAGTATTTT. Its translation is CASSSFSDTQYF.

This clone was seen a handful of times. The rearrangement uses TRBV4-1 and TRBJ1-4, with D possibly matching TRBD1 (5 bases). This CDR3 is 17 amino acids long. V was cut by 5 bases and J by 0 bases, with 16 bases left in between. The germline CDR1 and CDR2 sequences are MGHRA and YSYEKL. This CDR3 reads CASSTPARAATNEKLFF. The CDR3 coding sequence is TGCGCCAGCAGCACACCCGCCAGGGCCGCAACTAATGAAAAACTGTTTTTT.

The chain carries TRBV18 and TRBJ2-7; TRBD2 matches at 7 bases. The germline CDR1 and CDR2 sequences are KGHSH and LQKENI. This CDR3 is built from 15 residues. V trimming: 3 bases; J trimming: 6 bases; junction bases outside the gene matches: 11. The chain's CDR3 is CASSPRRDYMSEQYF. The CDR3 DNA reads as TGTGCCAGCTCACCTCGCCGGGACTATATGTCCGAGCAGTACTTC.

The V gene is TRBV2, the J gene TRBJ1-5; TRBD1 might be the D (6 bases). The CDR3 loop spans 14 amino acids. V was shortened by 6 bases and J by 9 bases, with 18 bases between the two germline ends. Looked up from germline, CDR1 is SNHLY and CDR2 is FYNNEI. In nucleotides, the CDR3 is TGTGCCAGCAGCCCACAGGGCCCGAAGCCGCCCCAGCATTTT. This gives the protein CASSPQGPKPPQHF.